The T cell receptor (beta chain) under discussion was sequenced for a study of blood T cell repertoires in COVID-19. Study summary: Spain, Italy and the United States supplied samples that represented acute and convalescent COVID-19. T cells, B-cell-depleted T cells, or PBMCs supplied cDNA or gDNA.

Original handling: The assay estimated nucleated cells by amplifying reference gene primers. Produced via immunoSEQ multiplex PCR; TCRdb's table is partial and in-frame only. The V and J calls and clone size come from that table; D and trimming were worked out from the DNA. The table shows approximately 320,000 clones, with approximately 85% occurring only once. The receptor comes from a human donor in a cohort sampled during active COVID-19. Sequenced input: peripheral blood.

The CDR3 coding sequence is TGCGCCAGCAGCTTGGCAAAGACGGGACAGTCCCCAGATACGCAGTATTTT. Its protein product is CASSLAKTGQSPDTQYF. This rearrangement joins TRBV5-1 to TRBJ2-3; 7 bases line up with TRBD1. Germline CDR1 and CDR2: SGHRS and YFSETQ. With V trimmed by 0 bases and J by 4 bases, 11 bases remained unmatched. There are 17 residues in the CDR3. Full variable domain (outside the CDR3, taken from reference TRBV5-1 and TRBJ2-3): KAGVTQTPRYLIKTRGQQVTLSCSPISGHRSVSWYQQTPGQGLQFLFEYFSETQRNKGNFPGRFSGRQFSNSRSEMNVSTLELGDSALYLCASSLAKTGQSPDTQYFGPGTRLTVL.